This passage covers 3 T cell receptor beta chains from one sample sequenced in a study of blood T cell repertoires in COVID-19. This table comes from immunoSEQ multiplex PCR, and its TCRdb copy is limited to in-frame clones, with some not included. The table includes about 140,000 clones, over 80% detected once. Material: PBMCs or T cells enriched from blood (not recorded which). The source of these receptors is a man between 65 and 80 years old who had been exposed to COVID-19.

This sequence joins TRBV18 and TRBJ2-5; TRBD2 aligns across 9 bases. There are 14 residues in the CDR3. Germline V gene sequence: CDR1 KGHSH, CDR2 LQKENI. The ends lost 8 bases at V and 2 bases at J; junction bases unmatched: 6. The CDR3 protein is CASAGLAGQETQYF. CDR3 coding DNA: TGTGCCAGCGCCGGTCTAGCGGGACAAGAGACCCAGTACTTC.

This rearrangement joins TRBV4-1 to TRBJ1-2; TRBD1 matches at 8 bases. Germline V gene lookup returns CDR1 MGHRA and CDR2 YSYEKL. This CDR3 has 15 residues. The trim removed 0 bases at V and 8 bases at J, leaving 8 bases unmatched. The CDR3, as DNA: TGCGCCAGCAGCCAAGATGTCCAGGGGGCATTAGGCTACACCTTC. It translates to CASSQDVQGALGYTF.

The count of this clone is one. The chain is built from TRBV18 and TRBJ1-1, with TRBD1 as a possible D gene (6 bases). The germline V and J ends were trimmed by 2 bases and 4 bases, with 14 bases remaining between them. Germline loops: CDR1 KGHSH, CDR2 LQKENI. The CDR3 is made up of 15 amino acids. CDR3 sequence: CASSPSIQGTTEAFF. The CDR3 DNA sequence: TGTGCCAGCTCACCATCTATCCAGGGGACCACTGAAGCTTTCTTT.